This is a list of T cell receptor beta chains from one sample in a study of blood T cell repertoires in COVID-19. Only in-frame clones appear in the TCRdb table, and some are missing; sequencing was by immunoSEQ multiplex PCR. The repertoire holds around 400,000 clones, with around 87% as singletons. The sample consisted of peripheral blood. The origin of the receptors is a woman in her sixties with COVID-19, enrolled during active disease. The conserved cysteine and the conserved F or W are not part of the CDR3 here. Size is omitted from some rows. Given values are once, few, many or a class for expanded clones.

v_call: TRBV19
clone_size: -
cdr3_aa: ASSIPGQGLYGYT

v_call: TRBV11-1
clone_size: -
cdr3_aa: ASSLSSGGQETQY

v_call: TRBV18
clone_size: -
cdr3_aa: ASSQEEETQY

v_call: TRBV7-3
clone_size: -
cdr3_aa: ASSWRGDHEQY

v_call: TRBV19
clone_size: -
cdr3_aa: ASGDRGRATNEKLF

v_call: TRBV3-1/TRBV3-2
clone_size: -
cdr3_aa: ASSRLSSGGSKINTGELF

v_call: TRBV5-1
clone_size: -
cdr3_aa: ASSPKAEDYGYT

v_call: TRBV7-3
clone_size: -
cdr3_aa: ASSLQGDTDTQY

v_call: TRBV27
clone_size: -
cdr3_aa: ASSPRGRYYGYT

v_call: TRBV6-5
clone_size: -
cdr3_aa: ASRGTGTYEQY

v_call: TRBV5-5
clone_size: -
cdr3_aa: ATDSGGGYNEQF

v_call: TRBV19
clone_size: -
cdr3_aa: ASRTGVGGYNSPLH

v_call: TRBV25-1
clone_size: -
cdr3_aa: ASTPGVGTEAF

v_call: TRBV19
clone_size: -
cdr3_aa: ASSYLNRGRETQY

v_call: TRBV2
clone_size: -
cdr3_aa: ASSQHGDRSYEQY

v_call: TRBV6-5
clone_size: once
cdr3_aa: ASSYDLDRAETQY

v_call: TRBV4-1
clone_size: -
cdr3_aa: ASSQVKEGQPQH

v_call: TRBV19
clone_size: -
cdr3_aa: ASSGRAFTEAF

v_call: TRBV5-1
clone_size: -
cdr3_aa: ASSYGGQGYT

v_call: TRBV24-1
clone_size: -
cdr3_aa: ATSPVYANTGELF

v_call: TRBV3-1/TRBV3-2
clone_size: -
cdr3_aa: ASSRALAGDTQY

v_call: TRBV2
clone_size: few
cdr3_aa: ASIVGATEAF

v_call: TRBV9
clone_size: -
cdr3_aa: ASSVVPGAGGNTIY

v_call: TRBV14
clone_size: -
cdr3_aa: ASSHRQGLLNYGYT

v_call: TRBV9
clone_size: -
cdr3_aa: ASSGTRGGELF

v_call: TRBV2
clone_size: -
cdr3_aa: ASKPRTGAAYGYT

v_call: TRBV7-7
clone_size: -
cdr3_aa: ASSSGGNSPLH

v_call: TRBV6-5
clone_size: -
cdr3_aa: ASRTGVGPGTQY

v_call: TRBV25-1
clone_size: -
cdr3_aa: ASSELGQGVEAF

v_call: TRBV13
clone_size: many
cdr3_aa: ASSSDRVLDKNIQY

v_call: TRBV28
clone_size: once
cdr3_aa: ASSLKTGGYT

v_call: TRBV10-1
clone_size: -
cdr3_aa: ATLTDRGYGYT

v_call: TRBV5-1
clone_size: -
cdr3_aa: ASSPGGQGRNSPLH

v_call: TRBV7-9
clone_size: -
cdr3_aa: ASSTTGVNTEAF

v_call: TRBV18
clone_size: -
cdr3_aa: ASSPGTGQQETQY

v_call: TRBV30
clone_size: -
cdr3_aa: AWSVGAEWVATQY

v_call: TRBV5-1
clone_size: once
cdr3_aa: ASSSMGGATEAF

v_call: TRBV10-3
clone_size: -
cdr3_aa: AISARGGSSYEQY

v_call: TRBV18
clone_size: -
cdr3_aa: ASSPPAGETQY

v_call: TRBV28
clone_size: -
cdr3_aa: ASSLGRQPQH

v_call: TRBV6-6
clone_size: -
cdr3_aa: ASSPPGQGATKNIQY

v_call: TRBV5-1
clone_size: -
cdr3_aa: ASSSWTSGGAGETQY

v_call: TRBV30
clone_size: -
cdr3_aa: AWSQGKNYGYT

v_call: TRBV5-4
clone_size: -
cdr3_aa: ASSFGLAGGAGEQF

v_call: TRBV27
clone_size: -
cdr3_aa: ASSTGWFTEAF

v_call: TRBV5-6
clone_size: -
cdr3_aa: ASSPGSWANTGELF

v_call: TRBV5-1
clone_size: -
cdr3_aa: ASSLQGGTEAF

v_call: TRBV19
clone_size: -
cdr3_aa: ASSDSTRGRHTEAF

v_call: TRBV28
clone_size: -
cdr3_aa: ASSFQVGGYGYT

v_call: TRBV6-5
clone_size: -
cdr3_aa: ASSYGGAVYGYT

v_call: TRBV7-2
clone_size: -
cdr3_aa: ASSLKRRLGKETQY

v_call: TRBV19
clone_size: -
cdr3_aa: ASSGLQGAGANVLT

v_call: TRBV6-5
clone_size: few
cdr3_aa: ASRSGQASDSPLH

v_call: TRBV6-5
clone_size: -
cdr3_aa: ASSYSLAGYNEQF

v_call: TRBV4-2
clone_size: -
cdr3_aa: ASSVDGQGQYGYT